A selection of T cell receptor beta chains follows, all from one sample in a study of T cells of healthy individuals. TCRdb redid the calling of the 5' RACE reads with MiXCR, one entry per CDR3 protein. Found here are approximately 100,000 distinct CDR3 sequences, 15% to 20% of them singletons; the top ten hold 6.2%. Every receptor here comes from a human donor in good health. The CDR3 runs from the conserved cysteine through the conserved F or W. A D gene is named only where the DNA matches it firmly. Where a row states a size, it is once, few, many or the class of an expanded clone; other rows omit it.

J: TRBJ2-7; size: few; V: TRBV14; D: .; DNA: TGTGCCAGCAGTTTAAGGTCCGGGTCGGTCTCCTACGAGCAGTACTTC; CDR3: CASSLRSGSVSYEQYF
J: TRBJ2-7; size: few; V: TRBV29-1; D: .; DNA: TGCAGCGTTGATACCGTGACGGGGAAGCAGTACTTC; CDR3: CSVDTVTGKQYF
J: TRBJ2-7; size: few; V: TRBV6-1; D: TRBD1; DNA: TGTGCCAGCAGTGACGCCAGGGGGCCGCGTAAATACTTC; CDR3: CASSDARGPRKYF
J: TRBJ1-2; size: .; V: TRBV28; D: .; DNA: TGTGCCAGCAACGACCAGAAGAACTATGGCTACACCTTC; CDR3: CASNDQKNYGYTF
J: TRBJ2-1; size: .; V: TRBV28; D: TRBD2; DNA: TGTGCCAGTACTAGCGGGGCGGGTCGGCAGTTCTTC; CDR3: CASTSGAGRQFF
J: TRBJ2-7; size: few; V: TRBV7-2; D: TRBD1; DNA: TGTGCCAGCAGCTTCGGGACAGGGGTAGACGAGCAGTACTTC; CDR3: CASSFGTGVDEQYF
J: TRBJ2-3; size: many; V: TRBV20-1; D: .; DNA: TGCAGTGCTCTCGAAGGGGGGGGCGGGTATACGCAGTATTTT; CDR3: CSALEGGGGYTQYF
J: TRBJ1-4; size: many; V: TRBV4-3; D: .; DNA: TGCGCCAGCAGCCAAGGACAGAGGGCTGAAAAACTGTTTTTT; CDR3: CASSQGQRAEKLFF
J: TRBJ2-5; size: .; V: TRBV4-1; D: .; DNA: TGCGCCAGCAGCCAAGTCTGGAAGGAGACCCAGTACTTC; CDR3: CASSQVWKETQYF
J: TRBJ1-1; size: many; V: TRBV5-1; D: .; DNA: TGCGCCAGCAGCTTCGGCAGGGAGGGCACTGAAGCTTTCTTT; CDR3: CASSFGREGTEAFF
J: TRBJ2-1; size: few; V: TRBV4-2; D: .; DNA: TGTGCCAGCAGCCAAGGGGGGCCCGGAGGGGTCAATGAGCAGTTCTTC; CDR3: CASSQGGPGGVNEQFF
J: TRBJ2-5; size: few; V: TRBV20-1; D: TRBD1; DNA: TGCAGTGCCCCCGGACAGGGCCAAGAGACCCAGTACTTC; CDR3: CSAPGQGQETQYF
J: TRBJ1-1; size: few; V: TRBV7-3; D: .; DNA: TGTGCCAGCAGCTTCATCGGCAGCACTGAAGCTTTCTTT; CDR3: CASSFIGSTEAFF
J: TRBJ1-2; size: .; V: TRBV4-2; D: .; DNA: TGTGCCAGCAGCCCCAAAGGGTATCAGGACTACACCTTC; CDR3: CASSPKGYQDYTF
J: TRBJ2-3; size: few; V: TRBV12-3/TRBV12-4; D: TRBD2; DNA: TGTGCCAGCACCCCTTTTGGGAGGGGCGGCACAGATACGCAGTATTTT; CDR3: CASTPFGRGGTDTQYF
J: TRBJ1-3; size: few; V: TRBV30; D: TRBD1; DNA: TGTGCCTGGAGTGTGGACAGGAATAGAAACACCATATATTTT; CDR3: CAWSVDRNRNTIYF
J: TRBJ1-3; size: .; V: TRBV6-5; D: .; DNA: TGTGCCAGCAGCACCCAAGGAAACACCATATATTTT; CDR3: CASSTQGNTIYF
J: TRBJ2-3; size: few; V: TRBV6-5; D: .; DNA: TGTGCCAGCAGTTACTCGCAAGCAGATACGCAGTATTTT; CDR3: CASSYSQADTQYF
J: TRBJ2-7; size: many; V: TRBV27; D: .; DNA: TGTGCCAGCAGTTTATCTTCAGGGTCCTTCTACGAGCAGTACTTC; CDR3: CASSLSSGSFYEQYF
J: TRBJ2-1; size: .; V: TRBV28; D: TRBD1; DNA: TGTGCCAGCGGGACAGGGGGCGGCAATGAGCAGTTCTTC; CDR3: CASGTGGGNEQFF
J: TRBJ2-5; size: few; V: TRBV28; D: .; DNA: TGTGCCAGCAGTCAAGGCCAAGAGACCCAGTACTTC; CDR3: CASSQGQETQYF
J: TRBJ2-3; size: .; V: TRBV4-1; D: TRBD1; DNA: TGCGCCAGCAGCCAAGCTGGGACAGGGTTCTTTGGGGATACGCAGTATTTT; CDR3: CASSQAGTGFFGDTQYF
J: TRBJ1-4; size: .; V: TRBV25-1; D: TRBD1; DNA: TGTGCCAGCATGGGACAGGGTAGGAGAAAACTGTTTTTT; CDR3: CASMGQGRRKLFF
J: TRBJ2-7; size: many; V: TRBV28; D: .; DNA: TGTGCCAGCAGTTGGGACGGGGACTCCTACGAGCAGTACTTC; CDR3: CASSWDGDSYEQYF
J: TRBJ2-2; size: few; V: TRBV5-4; D: TRBD2; DNA: TGTGCCAGCAGCTTGGTGGCTAGCGGGAGGAACACCGGGGAGCTGTTTTTT; CDR3: CASSLVASGRNTGELFF
J: TRBJ2-7; size: many; V: TRBV7-9; D: TRBD1; DNA: TGTGCCAGCAGCTGGGGGACAGGCCCCAACGAGCAGTACTTC; CDR3: CASSWGTGPNEQYF
J: TRBJ2-7; size: .; V: TRBV7-9; D: .; DNA: TGTGCCAGCACCCACCCAGACGGTTCCTACGAGCAGTACTTC; CDR3: CASTHPDGSYEQYF
J: TRBJ2-5; size: once; V: TRBV7-9; D: .; DNA: TGTGCCAGCAGCTCACCCAGGGGGGGCGGAGAGACCCAGTACTTC; CDR3: CASSSPRGGGETQYF
J: TRBJ2-2; size: .; V: TRBV6-2/TRBV6-3; D: .; DNA: TGTGCCAGCACTTTACATAGGAACACCGGGGAGCTGTTTTTT; CDR3: CASTLHRNTGELFF
J: TRBJ2-2; size: many; V: TRBV25-1; D: .; DNA: TGTGCCAGCAGTGAATTGAGAGGGGACACCGGGGAGCTGTTTTTT; CDR3: CASSELRGDTGELFF
J: TRBJ2-1; size: .; V: TRBV7-2; D: TRBD1; DNA: TGTGCCAGCAGCTCCAGGGGGCAGGGTCGGAATGAGCAGTTCTTC; CDR3: CASSSRGQGRNEQFF
J: TRBJ2-7; size: .; V: TRBV18; D: .; DNA: TGTGCCAGCTCCCCCTTAGGTGCGGAGTTCTACGAGCAGTACTTC; CDR3: CASSPLGAEFYEQYF
J: TRBJ1-1; size: once; V: TRBV7-6; D: .; DNA: TGTGCCAGCAGCTTAGTAACGAACACTGAAGCTTTCTTT; CDR3: CASSLVTNTEAFF
J: TRBJ2-1; size: many; V: TRBV4-2; D: .; DNA: TGTGCCAGCAGCTTCACCGGGACAAACAATGAGCAGTTCTTC; CDR3: CASSFTGTNNEQFF
J: TRBJ2-7; size: .; V: TRBV6-2/TRBV6-3; D: TRBD1; DNA: TGTGCCAGCAGGACAGGGGTCGACGAGCAGTACTTC; CDR3: CASRTGVDEQYF
J: TRBJ1-3; size: .; V: TRBV7-8; D: TRBD1; DNA: TGTGCCAGCAGCCCATCCGGGACAGGTCCCTCTGGAAACACCATATATTTT; CDR3: CASSPSGTGPSGNTIYF
J: TRBJ1-5; size: many; V: TRBV28; D: .; DNA: TGTGCCAGCAGTTTTTGGCAGGGGAGCAATCAGCCCCAGCATTTT; CDR3: CASSFWQGSNQPQHF
J: TRBJ2-2; size: many; V: TRBV4-3; D: TRBD1; DNA: TGCGCCAGCAGCCGGGACAGGGGCACCGGGGAGCTGTTTTTT; CDR3: CASSRDRGTGELFF
J: TRBJ2-3; size: .; V: TRBV2; D: .; DNA: TGTGCCAGCAGAAGGGACCTCACAGATACGCAGTATTTT; CDR3: CASRRDLTDTQYF
J: TRBJ2-3; size: few; V: TRBV10-3; D: TRBD2; DNA: TGTGCCATCAGCATCGGGAGGGCAGATACGCAGTATTTT; CDR3: CAISIGRADTQYF
J: TRBJ2-3; size: few; V: TRBV2; D: .; DNA: TGTGCCAGCAGTGGAACAGCCGGCAACACAGATACGCAGTATTTT; CDR3: CASSGTAGNTDTQYF